The text below deals with one TCR beta chain. The antigen it recognizes is unknown. Per-nucleotide qualities are absent, and no much larger clonotype sits a single base away. After removal of 6 bases from V and 2 bases from J, the junction retains 2 bases not matched to a gene. For CDR1 and CDR2, the germline V gene lists SGHDN and FVKESK. The CDR3 starts with the cysteine, ends with the phenylalanine, and has 14 residues. The CDR3 DNA has 42 bases and is translated from base 1. In total, approximately 610 healthy bone marrow donors made up the cohort. Cohort members were all nominally healthy when sampled, although unrecorded immune exposures were likely present. The donor tested CMV seropositive, placing the donor among the 289 seropositive members of the cohort. A peripheral blood sample was collected from each donor, and TCR beta sequencing was performed on peripheral blood mononuclear cells. The Qiagen DNeasy Blood Extraction Kit was used to extract genomic DNA from the blood cell samples.

The sample comes from a study of cytomegalovirus exposure and HLA in healthy donors (dated by TCRdb to 2015 to 2018). Context from the whole study: An earlier analysis of approximately 590 of the donors reported 276 Gb of sequence data and about 100 million unique TCR beta sequences from around 200 million T cells. The study profiled the T cell repertoires of hundreds of subjects by immunosequencing and related them to cytomegalovirus serostatus. The number of donors typed differed by locus, with roughly 620-630 for A, B, C, DRB1 and DQB1, around 560 for DQA1, over 600 for DPA1, and some 440 for DPB1. Along with the approximately 650-subject first cohort, a separate validation cohort of around 120 different subjects was used. Among some 400 genotyped donors of the cohort, an average of about 220,000 unique TCR beta nucleotide sequences was sequenced per donor, of which roughly 17% were non-productive. In a later genetic analysis, genome-wide SNP genotypes for about three fifths of the 666 donors were used, and that subset was treated as a discovery cohort. The later analysis used no new phenotypic data to find candidate immune exposures, relying instead on TCR beta sequences and their occurrence across donors. In a later analysis, previously published TCR beta repertoires from roughly 710 donors were re-analyzed and high-resolution HLA genotyping was added so that TCR occurrence patterns could be studied. The study aimed to test whether cataloging public T cell receptors could reveal signatures of past pathogen exposure. Of the 300 to 450 genotyped donors, around 81% fell in the genetic ancestry cluster associated with self-reported Caucasian donors. The study combined high-throughput TCR immunosequencing, statistical association of individual TCRs with disease status, and machine learning to predict cytomegalovirus infection status. All discovery cohort repertoires had been generated using a single sequencing platform. HLA typing included class I and class II loci at four-digit resolution. An early release that covered some 630 HLA-typed donors contained 300 to 350 gigabases of sequencing data and tens of millions of unique TCR sequences. Several DR-DQ haplotypes were handled as single units for association and clustering because linkage in the cohort was strong. Donor age, sex, ethnicity and CMV serostatus were collected together with the repertoire data. An earlier analysis of around 540 of the donors applied high-throughput TCR beta sequencing to assess whether each TCR beta V gene segment acted as functional or pseudogenic. What the authors observed across the whole study: Immune exposure information for the cohort was limited to CMV serostatus. Only TCR beta chains were sequenced in this cohort, and the absence of alpha or paired-chain data limited detectable features. Seventeen rarely observed V segments, including chromosome 9 orphons, were excluded from the earlier analysis of some 590 of the donors because counts were too low. A later analysis found that TCR association rates varied across HLA loci, with DRB1 alleles showing the most associated TCRs and HLA-C alleles the fewest. Compared with the roughly 600-donor mean, donors in an Asian-associated ancestry cluster had fewer N-insertions in productive TCRs, according to a later genetic analysis. When HLA alleles, especially DR and DQ, strongly co-occurred, TCR associations were difficult to assign to individual alleles. A total of 150 or so TCR beta chains were listed by the study as associated with cytomegalovirus. Sequencing depth was assumed to be roughly uniform across donors in the presence/absence analyses, though that assumption may not hold. V-gene and J-gene trimming of TCR beta chains was associated with a missense DCLRE1C variant in a later genetic analysis, and the association was replicated in an independent cohort. Broadly in line with IMGT annotations, most TCR beta V segments showed up in productive rearrangements about 90% or about 30% of the time in an earlier analysis of around 600 of the donors. The 87-base-pair reads could not distinguish some IMGT-functional V segments, including TRBV6-2 and TRBV6-3, so those segments were excluded. The authors suggested that the approach could potentially be extended to other disease states and immunological phenotypes. Linkage disequilibrium might explain the correlated functional status among segregating V segments, but an unknown experimental factor could not be excluded. A later analysis associated 17,000 or so TCR beta sequences with specific HLA alleles at a false discovery rate of 0.05. In a later analysis, most CMV-associated TCR beta chains were found to appear HLA-restricted, with HLA associations seemingly driven largely by CMV exposure. The sequencing pipeline was judged likely to have produced a cluster of highly shared sequence variants as a technical artifact. Because some donors lacked HLA typing at each locus, the association tests relied only on the typed subset. Across donors, most TCR sequences were observed very rarely, whereas some public TCRs were present in many individuals. In vitro tests confirmed that three of the cytomegalovirus-associated TCR beta chains recognize cytomegalovirus antigens. A later analysis reported that several top co-occurrence clusters appeared linked to parvovirus B19, influenza, CMV and Epstein-Barr virus. In a later analysis, HLA-associated TCR beta chains were found to be more clonally expanded and to have lower generation probabilities than equally common non-associated chains. A further reported finding was that TCR beta sequences accurately predicted the HLA-A and HLA-B alleles for most subjects in the first cohort. The classifier was reported to diagnose cytomegalovirus status with high specificity and sensitivity in both the original and validation cohorts.

Receptor libraries were prepared by the immunoSEQ multiplex PCR assay. A mixture of 60 forward primers for TCR Vbeta segments and 13 reverse primers for TCR Jbeta segments was used in the multiplex PCR. The CDR3 region of rearranged TCR beta genes was amplified from genomic DNA with a multiplex PCR assay. On the Illumina HiSeq System, the amplified TCR beta libraries were sequenced as 87-base-pair reads. In the source study's methods: In a later analysis, tens of millions of unique TCR beta chains were counted across the 690 or so repertoires, and around 10 million of these chains were shared by at least two donors. Raw reads were error-corrected and collapsed into unique sequences with a nearest-neighbor algorithm that merged closely related sequences to remove PCR and sequencing errors. Alignment of CDR3 sequences to IMGT reference sequences was used to assign V, D and J gene segments. For a sequence to be retained, at least a six-nucleotide match to both a V gene segment and a J gene segment was required. Rearrangements were called productive when the CDR3 lacked stop codons and stayed in frame with V and J; all others were non-productive. CDR3 was defined according to IMGT convention as the region running from the second conserved V-encoded cysteine to the conserved J-encoded phenylalanine. Sequences without an unambiguous match to a single V gene segment were excluded from the earlier analysis of a few hundred of the donors. An earlier analysis of 587 of the donors called V segments functional above 56.7% productive rearrangements and segregating when the between-donor standard deviation exceeded 5%. A statistical classification framework was developed to diagnose cytomegalovirus status using the catalog of TCR beta chain sequences. A later analysis assigned V and J genes by comparing TCR nucleotide sequences with IMGT/GENE-DB human TR gene sequences. In a later analysis, CDR3 sequences and most-parsimonious VDJ recombination scenarios were assigned using the TCRdist pipeline. In a later analysis, each TCR beta chain was defined by its CDR3 amino acid sequence together with its V-gene family, and reads lacking a unique V-gene family were excluded. As a way to deal with suspected cross-contamination and a sequencing artifact, a later analysis dropped under 600 nucleotide sequences that were highly shared and had low generation probability. For each public chain, a later analysis derived a clonal expansion index from normalized ranks of inferred template counts within each repertoire. In a later analysis, generation probabilities were computed with a VDJ recombination model fitted to out-of-frame rearrangements, and the resulting probabilities were checked against IGoR. A later analysis scored TCR-TCR, TCR-HLA and TCR-CMV co-occurrence with hypergeometric tests, applying a repertoire-size bias correction to TCR pairs. To estimate false discovery rates, a later analysis permuted the HLA or CMV assignments 20 times. In a later analysis, co-occurring TCRs were grouped using DBSCAN, and TCRdist sequence similarity was added for clustering within HLA-allele-positive subsets. Co-occurrence clustering excluded repertoires with fewer than 30,000 or more than 120,000 public chains, plus five with anomalous nucleotide sharing. In TCRdb, the immuneACCESS table is reduced to in-frame sequences with V and J assigned. These tables do not hold every clone; where another copy was compared, an unresolved V gene accounts for under half, and the others remain unexplained. V and J calls and clone size are copied from that table; D and trimming were computed from the DNA. The sample table contains 150,000 to 200,000 clones; only one count was recorded for roughly 80% of them. The ten biggest clones cover 0.35% to 0.5% of the sample.

The receptor chain draws on TRBV14 and TRBJ2-3; TRBD2 fits 10 bases in the junction. Material: PBMCs. The clonotype comes from a male donor in good health and CMV-seropositive. The sequence in DNA is TGTGCCAGCAGAACTAGCGGGGCCACAGATACGCAGTATTTT. Its translation is CASRTSGATDTQYF.